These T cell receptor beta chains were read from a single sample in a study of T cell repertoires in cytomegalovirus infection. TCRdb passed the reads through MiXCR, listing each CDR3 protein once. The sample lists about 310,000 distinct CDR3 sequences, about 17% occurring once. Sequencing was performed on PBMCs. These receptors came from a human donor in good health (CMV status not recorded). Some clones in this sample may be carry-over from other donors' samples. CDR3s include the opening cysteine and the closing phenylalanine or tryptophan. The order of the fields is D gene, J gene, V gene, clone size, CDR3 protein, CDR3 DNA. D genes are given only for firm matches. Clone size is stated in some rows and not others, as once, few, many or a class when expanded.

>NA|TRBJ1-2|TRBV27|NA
CASTKDSSYGYTF
TGTGCCAGCACCAAGGACAGTAGCTATGGCTACACCTTC
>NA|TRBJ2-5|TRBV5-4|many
CASSRTDGSQETQYF
TGTGCCAGCAGCCGGACTGACGGATCACAAGAGACCCAGTACTTC
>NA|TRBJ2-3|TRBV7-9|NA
CASLRGPDTDTQYF
TGTGCCAGCCTCCGGGGCCCCGACACAGATACGCAGTATTTT
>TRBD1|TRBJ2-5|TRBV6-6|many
CASSYEGAGQETQYF
TGTGCCAGCAGTTACGAGGGGGCAGGTCAAGAGACCCAGTACTTC
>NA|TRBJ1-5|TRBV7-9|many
CASSISSVNQPQHF
TGTGCCAGCAGCATCTCGTCGGTAAATCAGCCCCAGCATTTT
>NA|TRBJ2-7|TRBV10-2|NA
CASQRAQGFYEQYF
TGCGCCAGCCAGCGGGCGCAGGGGTTCTACGAGCAGTACTTC
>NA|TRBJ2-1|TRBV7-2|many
CASSSSDGGIFWQFF
TGTGCCAGCAGCTCCTCCGACGGGGGTATATTTTGGCAGTTCTTC
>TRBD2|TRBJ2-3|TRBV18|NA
CASSPPGLAGGITDTQYF
TGTGCCAGCTCACCACCGGGACTAGCGGGGGGGATCACAGATACGCAGTATTTT
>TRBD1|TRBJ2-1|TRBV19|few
CASFPQGRGLYNEQFF
TGTGCCAGTTTCCCCCAAGGCAGGGGGCTCTACAATGAGCAGTTCTTC
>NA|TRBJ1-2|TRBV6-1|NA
CAIRGDVFLNTF
TGTGCCATAAGGGGGGATGTTTTCTTAAACACCTTC
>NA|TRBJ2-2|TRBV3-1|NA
CASSVGSHTGELFF
TGTGCCAGCAGCGTCGGAAGTCACACCGGGGAGCTGTTTTTT
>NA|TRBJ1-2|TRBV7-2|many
CASSPGEYGYTF
TGTGCCAGCAGCCCCGGAGAGTATGGCTACACCTTC
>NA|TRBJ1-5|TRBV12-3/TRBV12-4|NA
CASSLGRGAEPQHF
TGTGCCAGCAGTTTAGGAAGGGGGGCGGAGCCCCAGCATTTT
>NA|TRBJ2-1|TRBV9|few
CASSVDRINEQFF
TGTGCCAGCAGCGTAGACCGAATCAATGAGCAGTTCTTC
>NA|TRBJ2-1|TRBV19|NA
CASGYYNEQFF
TGTGCCAGCGGATACTACAATGAGCAGTTCTTC
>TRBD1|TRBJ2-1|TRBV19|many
CASSRDSSSYNEQFF
TGTGCCAGTAGTCGGGACAGTAGCTCCTACAATGAGCAGTTCTTC
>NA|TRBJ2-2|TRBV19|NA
CASQLTGSDTGELFF
TGTGCCAGTCAACTCACAGGGTCGGACACCGGGGAGCTGTTTTTT
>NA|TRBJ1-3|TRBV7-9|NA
CASSLRGTAGNTIYF
TGTGCCAGCAGCTTAAGGGGAACGGCTGGAAACACCATATATTTT
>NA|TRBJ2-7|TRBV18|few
CASSPSWGPGEQYF
TGTGCCAGCTCACCATCGTGGGGGCCGGGGGAGCAGTACTTC
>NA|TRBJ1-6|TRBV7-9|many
CAIDWGAQSPLHF
TGTGCCATAGACTGGGGGGCGCAATCACCCCTCCACTTT
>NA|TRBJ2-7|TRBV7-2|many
CASSSQGLWAYEQYF
TGTGCCAGCAGCTCCCAGGGTCTATGGGCCTACGAGCAGTACTTC
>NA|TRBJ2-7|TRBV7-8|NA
CASSLALRGNEQYF
TGTGCCAGCAGCTTAGCGCTGCGAGGAAACGAGCAGTACTTC
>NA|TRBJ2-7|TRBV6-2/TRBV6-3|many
CASNEGAESYEQYF
TGTGCCAGCAATGAAGGGGCTGAATCCTACGAGCAGTACTTC
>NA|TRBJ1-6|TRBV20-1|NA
CSAIKGGQGYSPLHF
TGCAGTGCTATCAAGGGTGGGCAGGGTTATTCACCCCTCCACTTT
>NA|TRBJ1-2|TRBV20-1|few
CSARDGLENYGYTF
TGCAGTGCTAGAGATGGACTGGAAAACTATGGCTACACCTTC
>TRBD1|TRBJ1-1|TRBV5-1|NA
CASSKPEQGANTEAFF
TGCGCCAGCAGCAAGCCGGAACAGGGGGCCAACACTGAAGCTTTCTTT
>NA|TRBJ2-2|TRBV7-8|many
CASGRGVPPTGELFF
TGTGCCAGCGGCAGAGGCGTCCCCCCGACCGGGGAGCTGTTTTTT
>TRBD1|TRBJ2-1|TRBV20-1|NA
CSAPGQGMVDEQFF
TGCAGTGCTCCAGGACAGGGGATGGTCGATGAGCAGTTCTTC
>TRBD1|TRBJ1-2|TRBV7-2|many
CASSPHAGGSNYGYTF
TGTGCCAGCAGCCCCCACGCAGGGGGCTCTAACTATGGCTACACCTTC
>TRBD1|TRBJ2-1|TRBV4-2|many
CASSQVGTGGYNEQFF
TGTGCCAGCAGCCAAGTAGGGACAGGGGGATACAATGAGCAGTTCTTC
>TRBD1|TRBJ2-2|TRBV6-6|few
CASSVTGGITGELFF
TGTGCCAGCAGTGTCACAGGGGGCATCACCGGGGAGCTGTTTTTT
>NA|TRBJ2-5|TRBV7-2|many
CASSFVAQETQYF
TGTGCCAGCAGCTTCGTAGCCCAAGAGACCCAGTACTTC
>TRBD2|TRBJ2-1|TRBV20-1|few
CSARGGLAGAYNEQFF
TGCAGTGCTAGAGGTGGACTAGCGGGGGCCTACAATGAGCAGTTCTTC
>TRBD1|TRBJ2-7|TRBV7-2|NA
CASSLNRGTYEQYF
TGTGCCAGCAGCTTAAACAGGGGGACCTACGAGCAGTACTTC
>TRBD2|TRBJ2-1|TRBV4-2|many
CASSQDGLAGSYNEQFF
TGTGCCAGCAGCCAAGACGGGCTAGCGGGCAGTTACAATGAGCAGTTCTTC